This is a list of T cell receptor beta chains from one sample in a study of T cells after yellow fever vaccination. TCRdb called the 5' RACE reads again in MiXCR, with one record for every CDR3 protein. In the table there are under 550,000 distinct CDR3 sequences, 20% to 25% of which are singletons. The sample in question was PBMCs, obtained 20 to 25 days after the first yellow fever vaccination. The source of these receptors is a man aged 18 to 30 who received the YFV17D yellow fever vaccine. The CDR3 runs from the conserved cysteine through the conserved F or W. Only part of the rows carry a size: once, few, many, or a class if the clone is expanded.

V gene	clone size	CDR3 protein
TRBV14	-	CASSHGPGPYEQYF
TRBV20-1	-	CSAPRSDGSYEQYF
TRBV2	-	CAGGRYAEAFF
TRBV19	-	CASSPYGSTDTQYF
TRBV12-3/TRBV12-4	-	CASTETRGRGYHEQYF
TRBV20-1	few	CSAGGDRPTYEQYF
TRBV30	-	CAWSVLSDTQYF
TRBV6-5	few	CASSYSRGRGMDEQYF
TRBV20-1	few	CSASLTGGSGNEQFF
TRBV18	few	CASSPPRGNTEAFF
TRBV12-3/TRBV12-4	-	CASGLDAHQGNQPQHF
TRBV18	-	CASSPLPGTVGNFQYF
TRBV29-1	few	CSVEAGTSGLSSYNEQFF
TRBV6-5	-	CASSYSTAPHQYF
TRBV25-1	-	CASSGVTSSKNIQYF
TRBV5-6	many	CASSRVAGELFF
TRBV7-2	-	CASSPGGSRENIQYF
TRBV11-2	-	CASSFYGTRSEQYF
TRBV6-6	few	CASSSGTGLELFF
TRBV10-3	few	CAISDGQGANYGYTF
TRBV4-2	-	CASSQDRPTDTQYF
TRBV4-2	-	CASSQVEVTGANVLTF
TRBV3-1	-	CASSPPGVGETQYF
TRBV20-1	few	CSARTDRGFEAFF
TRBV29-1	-	CSATGQDRGTDTQYF
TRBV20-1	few	CSAIGTSGGALPSTDTQYF
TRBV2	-	CASSIDRVGNEQFF
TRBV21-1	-	CASILGPQHF
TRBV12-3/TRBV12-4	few	CASSPPWGIYNEQFF
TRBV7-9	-	CASSFRSSSGANVLTF
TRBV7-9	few	CASSGQNSAGNTIYF
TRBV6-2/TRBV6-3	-	CASSHRGRETQYF
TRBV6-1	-	CASSKGQYYGYTF
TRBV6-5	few	CASSSPNSGGYNEQFF
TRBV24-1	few	CATSARDRVLNEQFF
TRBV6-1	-	CASRVQGLAGANVLTF
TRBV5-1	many	CASSWTSQDEQFF
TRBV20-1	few	CSAREPTGATNTEAFF
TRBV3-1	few	CASSHGGVETQYF
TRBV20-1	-	CSASSPASGEVMDEQFF
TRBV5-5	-	CASSLLSDSYGYTF
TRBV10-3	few	CAISESGLETQYF
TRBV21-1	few	CASSRGTDSSGPGNTIYF
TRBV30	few	CAWSVLPAGEQYF
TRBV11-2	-	CASSSQQGTGQETQYF
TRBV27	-	CASSLFGTGYEQYF
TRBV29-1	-	CSVGQGNQPQHF
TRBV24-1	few	CATSDRGTITYNEQFF
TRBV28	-	CASSTLHRDRGSGANVLTF
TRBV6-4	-	CASSDRASGGYEQFF
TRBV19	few	CASTRGHTNYGYTF
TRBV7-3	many	CASSWGGTGKLNEQFF
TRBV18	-	CASSPYTSGGNEQFF
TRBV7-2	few	CASSPGQANYGYTF